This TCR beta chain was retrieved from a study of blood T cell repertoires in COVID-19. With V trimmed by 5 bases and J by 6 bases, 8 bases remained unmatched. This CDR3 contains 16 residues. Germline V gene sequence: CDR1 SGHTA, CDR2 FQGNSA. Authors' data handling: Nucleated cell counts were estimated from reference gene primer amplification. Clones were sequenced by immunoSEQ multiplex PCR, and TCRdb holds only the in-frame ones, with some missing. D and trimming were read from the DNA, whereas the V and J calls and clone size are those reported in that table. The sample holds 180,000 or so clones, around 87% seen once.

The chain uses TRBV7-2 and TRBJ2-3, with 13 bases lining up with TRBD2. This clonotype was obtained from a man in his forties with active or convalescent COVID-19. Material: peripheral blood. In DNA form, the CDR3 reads TGTGCCAGCAGCCCCGGAGGGACTAGCGGGGCGGATACGCAGTATTTT. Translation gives CASSPGGTSGADTQYF.